A selection of T cell receptor beta chains follows, all from one sample in a study of Ad26.COV2.S vaccination and SARS-CoV-2 variants. Only in-frame clones appear in the TCRdb table, and some are missing; sequencing was by immunoSEQ multiplex PCR. Of approximately 460,000 clones listed, roughly nine tenths are singletons. Material: peripheral blood, obtained in a trial of Ad26.COV2.S vaccine versus placebo. The receptors derive from a person between 18 and 65 years old who received the Ad26.COV2.S COVID-19 vaccine or a placebo. Each CDR3 is given with its conserved first and last residue. D genes are given only for firm matches. The listing skips clone size in some rows; elsewhere it reads once, few, many or a size class.

TGCGCCAGCAGTGACCCTAGGGGGGCCCGCCCTGAAGCTTTCTTT	CASSDPRGARPEAFF	-	TRBV10-2	-	TRBJ1-1
TGTGCCAGCAGCGAACAGACAGGTGCCAAAAACATTCAGTACTTC	CASSEQTGAKNIQYF	-	TRBV7-6	-	TRBJ2-4
TGCGCCAGCAGTGTGGTCAGCCAAAACTATGGCTACACCTTC	CASSVVSQNYGYTF	-	TRBV10-2	-	TRBJ1-2
TGTGCCAGCAGTTTATCGGCCTCTAGCGGGGCGACCTACGAGCAGTACTTC	CASSLSASSGATYEQYF	TRBD2	TRBV27	-	TRBJ2-7
TGTGCCAGTAGACCGGGACCCCGTCTAGGTGAGCAGTTCTTC	CASRPGPRLGEQFF	-	TRBV19	-	TRBJ2-1
TGCGCCAGCAGCCAAGATAGGGTCGCTTTCTACGAGCAGTACTTC	CASSQDRVAFYEQYF	-	TRBV4-1	-	TRBJ2-7
TGCAGCGTTAAGGGCAGGGGCCACGAGCAGTACTTC	CSVKGRGHEQYF	-	TRBV29-1	once	TRBJ2-7
TGTGCCAGCAGTCGTAGAGGGACAGGGGGGAATCAGCCCCAGCATTTT	CASSRRGTGGNQPQHF	TRBD1	TRBV2	few	TRBJ1-5
TGTGCCAGCAGCCGTAGCGGGAGCTCCTACGAGCAGTACTTC	CASSRSGSSYEQYF	TRBD2	TRBV5-4	-	TRBJ2-7
TGCGCCAGCAGTCAATCGTTGGTGTGGACGGACACCGGGGAGCTGTTTTTT	CASSQSLVWTDTGELFF	-	TRBV23-1	-	TRBJ2-2
TGTGCCAGTATGGGCTTCGGGACAGGGAAAGGCGAGCAGTACTTC	CASMGFGTGKGEQYF	TRBD1	TRBV19	-	TRBJ2-7
TGTGCCAGCAATCCCGGCGGGCTCGGGAGGAGCAATCAGCCCCAGCATTTT	CASNPGGLGRSNQPQHF	-	TRBV28	-	TRBJ1-5
TGTGCCAGCAGCGTCGGAGGGGATGGCTACACCTTC	CASSVGGDGYTF	-	TRBV5-4	-	TRBJ1-2
TGTGCCTGGAGTGTAAAGGGAACAAATCAGCCCCAGCATTTT	CAWSVKGTNQPQHF	-	TRBV30	-	TRBJ1-5
TGCGCCAGCAGCTTGTCGGTACAAACCGGGGAGCTGTTTTTT	CASSLSVQTGELFF	-	TRBV5-1	-	TRBJ2-2
TGTGCCAGCAGCCAACCGGGATCAACCCAGTACTTC	CASSQPGSTQYF	-	TRBV3-1/TRBV3-2	-	TRBJ2-5
TGTGCCAGCAGTTACCCGGACTCGAGTACCTACGAGCAGTACTTC	CASSYPDSSTYEQYF	-	TRBV6-2/TRBV6-3	-	TRBJ2-7
TGTGCCAGCAGCCCCAGAGGAGACAATGAGCAGTTCTTC	CASSPRGDNEQFF	-	TRBV11-3	-	TRBJ2-1
TGTGCCAGCAGCTTTTCACAGAGGGGTAGCACAGATACGCAGTATTTT	CASSFSQRGSTDTQYF	-	TRBV5-4	-	TRBJ2-3
TGTGCCAGCAGTCACACCTCTGGAAACACCATATATTTT	CASSHTSGNTIYF	-	TRBV25-1	-	TRBJ1-3
TGTGCCAGCTCACCTACATTGGGGTCTGGGTCAGGATTGGACACTGAAGCTTTCTTT	CASSPTLGSGSGLDTEAFF	-	TRBV18	-	TRBJ1-1
TGTGCCAGCAGCCCGGAAGTCACGGCTATCCTTGTGTCCGAGCAGTACTTC	CASSPEVTAILVSEQYF	-	TRBV4-2	-	TRBJ2-7
TGTGCCAGCAGCCCCCTAGGGGCGGGAGGCCCTCCCGGGGAGCTGTTTTTT	CASSPLGAGGPPGELFF	TRBD2	TRBV7-3	-	TRBJ2-2
TGCACCAGCAGCCTCCACCGCCCTGAGGGCCATGAGCAGTTCTTC	CTSSLHRPEGHEQFF	-	TRBV1	-	TRBJ2-1
TGTGCCACCAGTGACGGGACAGGGTCCTACGAGCAGTACTTC	CATSDGTGSYEQYF	TRBD1	TRBV24-1	-	TRBJ2-7
TGTGCCAGCAGTTTCCATGGGTCCCACTCCTACGAGCAGTACTTC	CASSFHGSHSYEQYF	-	TRBV28	-	TRBJ2-7
TGTGCCAGCAGCTTCCCCAGGGGGACTGGGGCCAACGTCCTGACTTTC	CASSFPRGTGANVLTF	TRBD1	TRBV11-2	-	TRBJ2-6
TGTGCCAGCAGTGAAGCCGGCATTTCCTATGGCTACACCTTC	CASSEAGISYGYTF	-	TRBV2	-	TRBJ1-2
TGTGCCACTCAACCCGCGGCGAACACCGGGGAGCTGTTTTTT	CATQPAANTGELFF	-	TRBV19	-	TRBJ2-2
TGTGCCAGCAGCCATGAACTGCAGGGTGACGAGCAGTACTTC	CASSHELQGDEQYF	-	TRBV14	-	TRBJ2-7
TGTGCCAGCAGTGAATTTAGTAAAGCCAAAAACATTCAGTACTTC	CASSEFSKAKNIQYF	-	TRBV2	once	TRBJ2-4
TGTGCCAGCTCACCACGACAACGGAGTGGAAACACCATATATTTT	CASSPRQRSGNTIYF	-	TRBV18	-	TRBJ1-3
TGTGCCAGCTCACCTTTAGGGACAGGGGGAAACACTGAAGCTTTCTTT	CASSPLGTGGNTEAFF	TRBD1	TRBV18	-	TRBJ1-1
TGTGCCATCAGTGAGGGCGGGACAGGGCGACAATCCTACGAGCAGTACTTC	CAISEGGTGRQSYEQYF	TRBD1	TRBV10-3	-	TRBJ2-7
TGTGCCAGTAATCCCCTAGCGGGGGGGCGCAATGAGCAGTTCTTC	CASNPLAGGRNEQFF	TRBD2	TRBV19	-	TRBJ2-1
TGTGCCAGCAGTTGGGAGCGATATAGCAATCAGCCCCAGCATTTT	CASSWERYSNQPQHF	-	TRBV6-2/TRBV6-3	-	TRBJ1-5
TGTGCCAGCAGCAGCGATCCCGGGACAGAAACAAGAGTCTATAATTCACCCCTCCACTTT	CASSSDPGTETRVYNSPLHF	TRBD1	TRBV5-4	-	TRBJ1-6
TGCAGCGTTGCAACCGGGACGGCCAACAATGGCTACACCTTC	CSVATGTANNGYTF	-	TRBV29-1	-	TRBJ1-2
TGTGCCAGCAGGCGTGACTATAACTCCTACAATGAGCAGTTCTTC	CASRRDYNSYNEQFF	-	TRBV2	-	TRBJ2-1
TGTGCCAGCAGCCCCCAGGGAGCCTTTGTCCCAGATACGCAGTATTTT	CASSPQGAFVPDTQYF	-	TRBV11-2	-	TRBJ2-3
TGCGCCAGCAAACCTGACGGCAGCTACATGGGCTACACCTTC	CASKPDGSYMGYTF	-	TRBV10-2	-	TRBJ1-2
TGTGCCAGCAGCGCGGGACAGGGGGCTGGGGCCAACGTCCTGACTTTC	CASSAGQGAGANVLTF	TRBD1	TRBV7-2	-	TRBJ2-6
TGTGCCAGCAGGGACGGACTAGCGGGAGCGGCAGATACGCAGTATTTT	CASRDGLAGAADTQYF	TRBD2	TRBV2	-	TRBJ2-3
TGTGCCAGCAGCCAAGCCTGGAGACAGGGGGCAGGACGAAACACCATATATTTT	CASSQAWRQGAGRNTIYF	TRBD1	TRBV3-1/TRBV3-2	-	TRBJ1-3
TGCGCCAGCAGCTTGGCTCTGGGGACAGGCAATTACGAGCAGTACTTC	CASSLALGTGNYEQYF	TRBD1	TRBV5-1	-	TRBJ2-7
TGCGCCAGCAGCTTGTCCAGCGGGGTTTACGAGCAGTACTTC	CASSLSSGVYEQYF	TRBD2	TRBV5-1	few	TRBJ2-7
TGTGCCAGCAGCTTAGGGTGGGGCTACGAGCAGTACTTC	CASSLGWGYEQYF	-	TRBV7-6	-	TRBJ2-7
TGTGCCAGCAGTTTAACCGGGACAGCCTTCTATGGCTACACCTTC	CASSLTGTAFYGYTF	TRBD1	TRBV28	-	TRBJ1-2
TGTGCCAGTAGTCCGACGAGCACTGAAGCTTTCTTT	CASSPTSTEAFF	-	TRBV19	-	TRBJ1-1
TGTGCCAGTAAGGACTCCTACAAGTCCCCCCTCCACTTT	CASKDSYKSPLHF	-	TRBV19	-	TRBJ1-6
TGTGCCAGCAGCTTATCGTTTTTGGAGACCCAGTACTTC	CASSLSFLETQYF	-	TRBV7-3	-	TRBJ2-5
TGTGCCAGCAGTCGGGGGGGCCACACTGAAGCTTTCTTT	CASSRGGHTEAFF	-	TRBV28	-	TRBJ1-1
TGTGCCAGCAGCCAAGTCCTAGCGGCGCAGTATTTT	CASSQVLAAQYF	TRBD2	TRBV14	-	TRBJ2-3
TGTGCCAGCAGTTTAGTTACCCGCGGGAGGGGTACTCGTACAGATACGCAGTATTTT	CASSLVTRGRGTRTDTQYF	TRBD2	TRBV28	-	TRBJ2-3
TGTGCCAGCAGGCGACTGGGCAATGAGCAGTTCTTC	CASRRLGNEQFF	-	TRBV6-5	once	TRBJ2-1
TGTGCCAGCAGTTACAGCTCGGGACAGGGTTTCAATGAGCAGTTCTTC	CASSYSSGQGFNEQFF	TRBD1	TRBV6-2/TRBV6-3	-	TRBJ2-1
TGTGCCAGCAGCTTAGGTCATAGGGAGACCCAGTACTTC	CASSLGHRETQYF	-	TRBV7-9	-	TRBJ2-5
TGCGCCAGCAGCCAAGATCGCGCTACCGAAGGCACAGATACGCAGTATTTT	CASSQDRATEGTDTQYF	-	TRBV4-1	-	TRBJ2-3
TGTGCCAGCAGCTTGCCCAGACAGCCCTCTTACAATGAGCAGTTCTTC	CASSLPRQPSYNEQFF	-	TRBV5-8	-	TRBJ2-1
TGTGCCAGCAGCCCCCGCGGCGGGAGCGTCAATGAGCAGTTCTTC	CASSPRGGSVNEQFF	TRBD2	TRBV3-1/TRBV3-2	-	TRBJ2-1